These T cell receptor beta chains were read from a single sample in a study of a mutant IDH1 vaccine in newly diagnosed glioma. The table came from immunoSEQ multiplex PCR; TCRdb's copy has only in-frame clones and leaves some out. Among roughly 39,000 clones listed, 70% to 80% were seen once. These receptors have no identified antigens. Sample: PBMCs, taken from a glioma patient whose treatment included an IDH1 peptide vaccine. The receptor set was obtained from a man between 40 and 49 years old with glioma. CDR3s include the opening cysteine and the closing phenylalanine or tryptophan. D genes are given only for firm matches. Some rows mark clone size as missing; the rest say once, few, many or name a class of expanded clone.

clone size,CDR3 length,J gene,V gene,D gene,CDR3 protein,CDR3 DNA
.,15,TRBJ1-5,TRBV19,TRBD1,CASSLFLRGVQPQHF,TGTGCCAGTAGTTTGTTTCTCAGGGGGGTCCAGCCCCAGCATTTT
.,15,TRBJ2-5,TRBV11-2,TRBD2,CASSLTGGTQETQYF,TGTGCCAGCAGCCTCACGGGGGGGACCCAAGAGACCCAGTACTTC
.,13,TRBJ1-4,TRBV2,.,CASAGQVNEKLFF,TGTGCCAGCGCGGGGCAGGTTAATGAAAAACTGTTTTTT
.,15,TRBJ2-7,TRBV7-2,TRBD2,CASSFSGLAAGEQYF,TGTGCCAGCAGCTTTTCGGGACTAGCGGCTGGCGAGCAGTACTTC
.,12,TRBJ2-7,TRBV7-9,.,CASSQTGREQYF,TGTGCCAGCAGTCAAACCGGCCGCGAGCAGTACTTC
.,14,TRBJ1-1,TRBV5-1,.,CASSFVREGTEAFF,TGCGCCAGCAGCTTCGTCCGGGAAGGGACTGAAGCTTTCTTT
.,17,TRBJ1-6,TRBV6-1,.,CASRERQPSSYNSPLHF,TGTGCCAGCAGGGAAAGACAGCCAAGCTCCTATAATTCACCCCTCCACTTT
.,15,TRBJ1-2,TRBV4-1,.,CASSQDASAAYGYTF,TGCGCCAGCAGCCAAGATGCGTCGGCAGCCTATGGCTACACCTTC
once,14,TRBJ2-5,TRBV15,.,CATSRDLLQETQYF,TGTGCCACCAGCAGAGATCTTCTCCAAGAGACCCAGTACTTC
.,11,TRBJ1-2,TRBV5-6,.,CASSLGYGYTF,TGTGCCAGCAGCCTTGGCTATGGCTACACCTTC
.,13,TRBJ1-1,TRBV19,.,CASINSMNTEAFF,TGTGCCAGTATCAACAGCATGAACACTGAAGCTTTCTTT
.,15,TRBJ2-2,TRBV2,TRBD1,CASSLRDRGDGELFF,TGTGCCAGCAGCTTAAGGGACAGGGGTGACGGGGAGCTGTTTTTT
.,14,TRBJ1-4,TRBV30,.,CAWKFSGLREKLFF,TGTGCCTGGAAGTTCTCGGGGTTGCGCGAAAAACTGTTTTTT
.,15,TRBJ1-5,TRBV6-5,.,CASSYSRRNNQPQHF,TGTGCCAGCAGTTACTCGAGACGGAACAATCAGCCCCAGCATTTT
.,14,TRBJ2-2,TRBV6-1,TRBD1,CASPGTENTGELFF,TGTGCCAGCCCCGGGACAGAGAACACCGGGGAGCTGTTTTTT
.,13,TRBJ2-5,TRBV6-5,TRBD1,CASRPGQQETQYF,TGTGCCAGCAGGCCGGGACAGCAAGAGACCCAGTACTTC
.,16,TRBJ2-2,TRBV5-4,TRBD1,CASSRRQGADTGELFF,TGTGCCAGCAGCCGAAGACAGGGGGCGGACACCGGGGAGCTGTTTTTT
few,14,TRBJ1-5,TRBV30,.,CAWMWLQVCGPQHF,TGTGCCTGGATGTGGTTACAGGTGTGCGGGCCCCAGCATTTT
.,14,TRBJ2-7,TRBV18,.,CASSKRKDSYEQYF,TGTGCCAGCTCAAAACGGAAGGATTCCTACGAGCAGTACTTC
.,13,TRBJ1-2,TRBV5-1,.,CATGGAPDYGYTF,TGCGCCACCGGTGGGGCTCCGGACTATGGCTACACCTTC
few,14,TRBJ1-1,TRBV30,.,CAWNRPGGNTEAFF,TGTGCCTGGAATCGGCCAGGAGGGAACACTGAAGCTTTCTTT
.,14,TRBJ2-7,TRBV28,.,CASSLTGSSYEQYF,TGTGCCAGCAGTTTAACGGGGAGCTCCTACGAGCAGTACTTC
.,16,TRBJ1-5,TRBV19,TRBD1,CASRRGTAYSNQPQHF,TGTGCCAGTAGACGTGGGACAGCTTATAGCAATCAGCCCCAGCATTTT
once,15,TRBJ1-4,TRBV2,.,CASIREGLTNEKLFF,TGTGCCAGCATCCGGGAAGGGCTGACTAATGAAAAACTGTTTTTT
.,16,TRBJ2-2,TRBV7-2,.,CASSLWGAGAGGELFF,TGTGCCAGCAGCTTATGGGGGGCTGGGGCTGGCGGGGAGCTGTTTTTT
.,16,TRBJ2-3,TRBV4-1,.,CASSQAQKTWLGTQYF,TGCGCCAGCAGCCAGGCTCAAAAGACCTGGCTGGGTACGCAGTATTTT
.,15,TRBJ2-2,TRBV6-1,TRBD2,CASESGGRDTGELFF,TGTGCCAGCGAGTCGGGAGGTCGGGACACCGGGGAGCTGTTTTTT
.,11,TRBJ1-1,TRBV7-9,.,CASSGQTEAFF,TGTGCCAGCAGCGGCCAGACAGAAGCTTTCTTT
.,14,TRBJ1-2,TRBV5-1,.,CASSQTLGSYGYTF,TGCGCCAGCAGCCAGACATTAGGAAGCTATGGCTACACCTTC
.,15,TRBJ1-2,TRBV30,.,CAWTLTGWGRGGYTF,TGTGCCTGGACCCTAACGGGTTGGGGCCGGGGCGGCTACACCTTC
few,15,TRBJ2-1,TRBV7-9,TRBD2,CASSPSGGQFNEQFF,TGTGCCAGCAGCCCTAGCGGGGGGCAGTTCAATGAGCAGTTCTTC
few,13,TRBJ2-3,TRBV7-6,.,CASSPRELNTQYF,TGTGCCAGCAGCCCCCGAGAGCTCAATACGCAGTATTTT
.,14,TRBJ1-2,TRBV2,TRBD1,CASKRTGDNYGYTF,TGTGCCAGCAAGAGGACAGGGGACAACTATGGCTACACCTTC
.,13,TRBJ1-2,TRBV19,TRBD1,CASTDRAFYGYTF,TGTGCCAGTACGGACAGGGCCTTCTATGGCTACACCTTC
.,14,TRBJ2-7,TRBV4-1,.,CASSQGRDPYEQYF,TGCGCCAGCAGCCAAGGGCGAGACCCCTACGAGCAGTACTTC
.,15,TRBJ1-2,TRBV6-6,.,CASSYSTQHFGGYTF,TGTGCCAGCAGTTACTCGACGCAGCACTTTGGTGGCTACACCTTC
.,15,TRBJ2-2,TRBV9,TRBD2,CASSVSGGANGELFF,TGTGCCAGCAGCGTTAGCGGGGGGGCCAACGGGGAGCTGTTTTTT
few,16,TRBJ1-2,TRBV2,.,CASSDHRTVGAYGYTF,TGTGCCAGCAGTGATCACCGGACAGTAGGGGCGTATGGCTACACCTTC
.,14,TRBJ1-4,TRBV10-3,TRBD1,CAIGGQGIGEKLFF,TGTGCCATCGGGGGACAGGGGATAGGAGAAAAACTGTTTTTT
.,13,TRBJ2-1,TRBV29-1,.,CSVRGLLLDEQFF,TGCAGCGTTCGTGGACTGCTGTTGGATGAGCAGTTCTTC
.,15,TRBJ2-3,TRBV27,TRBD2,CASRRSGGYTDTQYF,TGTGCCAGCAGACGTAGCGGGGGATACACAGATACGCAGTATTTT
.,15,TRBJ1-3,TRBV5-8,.,CASRFSGDSGNTIYF,TGTGCCAGCAGGTTTAGTGGTGACTCTGGAAACACCATATATTTT